The 7 T cell receptor beta chains in this list originate from one sample, sequenced in a study of fetal regulatory T cell absence and autoimmunity. Assay used: immunoSEQ multiplex PCR; TCRdb lists only in-frame clones, some missing. The table includes around 100,000 clones, 55% to 75% detected once. Sequenced sample: pancreas tissue. These TCRs come from a male donor with IPEX syndrome.

The V and J genes are TRBV2 and TRBJ2-4; D gene uncertain. From germline, CDR1 is SNHLY and CDR2 FYNNEI. Deletions cut 6 bases from V and 7 bases from J, with 16 bases between. This CDR3 is built from 14 residues. CDR3 loop: CASRLQIPSNIQYF. CDR3 DNA: TGTGCCAGCAGGCTTCAAATCCCATCCAACATTCAGTACTTC. Full variable domain (remainder filled in from reference TRBV2 and TRBJ2-4): EPEVTQTPSHQVTQMGQEVILRCVPISNHLYFYWYRQILGQKVEFLVSFYNNEISEKSEIFDDQFSVERPDGSNFTLKIRSTKLEDSAMYFCASRLQIPSNIQYFGAGTRLSVL.

The chain has TRBV10-2 and TRBJ2-4, with 12 bases fitting TRBD2. The CDR3 loop spans 15 amino acids. Per germline, CDR1 WSHSY and CDR2 SAAADI. Trimming removed 5 bases from V and 8 bases from J; junction bases left unmatched: 7. The CDR3 sequence: CASSSSGGARDIQYF. The CDR3 DNA follows: TGCGCCAGCAGTTCTAGCGGGGGGGCCAGGGACATTCAGTACTTC.

This chain links TRBV11-3 with TRBJ1-3, with no clear D. The CDR3 covers 14 residues. V lost 5 bases to trimming and J lost 4 bases, with 12 bases between them. Germline CDR1 is SGHNT and CDR2 is YENEEA. CDR3 region: CASSPSLQGNTIYF. For the CDR3, the DNA is TGTGCCAGCAGCCCCAGCCTACAGGGAAACACCATATATTTT. The entire variable domain, with the rest obtained from reference TRBV11-3 and TRBJ1-3, is as follows: EAGVVQSPRYKIIEKKQPVAFWCNPISGHNTLYWYLQNLGQGPELLIRYENEEAVDDSQLPKDRFSAERLKGVDSTLKIQPAELGDSAVYLCASSPSLQGNTIYFGEGSWLTVV.

The rearrangement links TRBV5-6 to TRBJ1-4, with a weak D call TRBD1 (5 bases). This CDR3 is 16 amino acids long. V shed 3 bases and J shed 0 bases, with 12 bases lying between them. Germline V CDR1 and CDR2: SGHDT, YYEEEE. This chain's CDR3 is CASSWSLRATNEKLFF. CDR3 coding DNA: TGTGCCAGCAGCTGGAGCCTCAGGGCAACTAATGAAAAACTGTTTTTT.

Notes on this clone: This sample also contains other DNA sequences that code for the same CDR3. The J gene is TRBJ2-7, the V gene TRBV7-9; TRBD2 is a possible D gene (6 bases). Germline CDR1 reads SEHNR; CDR2 reads FQNEAQ (reference sequence). V was cut by 1 base and J by 5 bases, with 6 bases left in between. The CDR3 is 12 residues long. DNA for the CDR3: TGTGCCAGCAGCTTAGGGGGGGACGAGCAGTACTTC. Translating gives CASSLGGDEQYF. Combining the CDR3 with reference TRBV7-9 and TRBJ2-7 gives the whole variable domain DTGVSQNPRHKITKRGQNVTFRCDPISEHNRLYWYRQTLGQGPEFLTYFQNEAQLEKSRLLSDRFSAERPKGSFSTLEIQRTEQGDSAMYLCASSLGGDEQYFGPGTRLTVT.

V usage is TRBV21-1 and J usage is TRBJ1-2; the table's D call TRBD1 went unverified against the DNA. TRBV21-1 is tagged as a pseudogene. The CDR3 consists of 17 residues. CDR3 nucleotide sequence: TGTGCCAGCAGCTGGGGACAGGGTCGGGGTCGGAACTATGGCTACACCTTC. This encodes CASSWGQGRGRNYGYTF.

This clone has more than one count but fewer than ten. V and J are TRBV7-9 and TRBJ2-4; D might be TRBD1 or TRBD2, each matching 5 bases. The V and J ends lost 3 bases and 8 bases respectively, with 17 bases between them. Germline-derived CDR1 and CDR2 are SEHNR and FQNEAQ (reference sequence). The CDR3 extends over 15 amino acids. The CDR3 bases are TGTGCCAGCAGCTTCTCGGGGACGCCCGTGGACATTCAGTACTTC. Residues: CASSFSGTPVDIQYF.